This T cell receptor beta chain was observed in a study of blood T cell repertoires in COVID-19. Whole-study context: Samples representing acute and convalescent COVID-19 were sourced from the United States, Italy and Spain. The analysed material was cDNA or gDNA that came from T cells, B-cell-depleted T cells, or PBMCs.

Per the authors' pipeline: Amplification from reference gene primers served as the basis for estimated nucleated cell counts. TCRdb's copy holds only in-frame clones and misses some; the assay was immunoSEQ multiplex PCR. That table gives V, J and clone size, and the DNA gave D and trimming. The table has about 94,000 clones, roughly 80% seen once. Losses at the gene ends were 4 bases for V and 9 bases for J; bases not matched to a gene: 6. Looked up from germline, CDR1 is SGHKS and CDR2 is YYEKEE (reference sequence). The CDR3 sequence is 13 residues long. The chain carries TRBV5-5 and TRBJ1-4; 7 nucleotides align to TRBD1. Sequenced input: peripheral blood. This sequence originates from a human donor in a cohort sampled during active COVID-19. The CDR3 here is CASSQGQLKKLFF. CDR3 sequence (DNA): TGTGCCAGCAGCCAGGGACAGCTTAAAAAACTGTTTTTT.